This T cell receptor (beta chain) is drawn from a study of blood T cell repertoires in COVID-19. The table came from immunoSEQ multiplex PCR; TCRdb's copy has only in-frame clones and leaves some out. Among fewer than 80,000 clones listed, around nine tenths were seen once. The sequenced material came from peripheral blood. The sequence derives from a man in his 70s with acute or convalescent COVID-19.

The CDR3 DNA reads as TGTGCCAGCAGGCCCAGGGCTAGGGATGAAGCTTTCTTT. Translation: CASRPRARDEAFF. This rearrangement joins TRBV12-3 or TRBV12-4 to TRBJ1-1; D is possibly TRBD1 (5 bases). V lost 6 bases and J 7 bases, leaving 15 bases between the germline ends. CDR3 length: 13 amino acids.